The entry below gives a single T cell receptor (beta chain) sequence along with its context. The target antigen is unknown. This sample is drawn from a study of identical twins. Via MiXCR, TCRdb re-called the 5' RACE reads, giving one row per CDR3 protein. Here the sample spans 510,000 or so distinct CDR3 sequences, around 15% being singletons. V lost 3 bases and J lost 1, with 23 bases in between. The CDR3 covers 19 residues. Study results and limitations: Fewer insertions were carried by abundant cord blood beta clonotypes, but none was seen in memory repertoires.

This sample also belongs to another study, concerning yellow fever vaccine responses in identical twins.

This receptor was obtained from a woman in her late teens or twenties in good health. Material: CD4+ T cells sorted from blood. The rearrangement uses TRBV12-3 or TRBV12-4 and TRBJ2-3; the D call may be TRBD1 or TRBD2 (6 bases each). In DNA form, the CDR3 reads TGTGCCAGCAGTTTCTCACCCCTCCTCGGGGGCCTTCGCACAGATACGCAGTATTTT. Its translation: CASSFSPLLGGLRTDTQYF.